Presented here are 26 T cell receptor beta chains from one specimen sequenced in a study of PD-L1 blockade in urothelial cancer. The time point was: peripheral blood 6 weeks after treatment start. Repertoires were generated with immunoSEQ multiplex PCR, while TCRdb's copy carries only in-frame clones and drops some. The table records tens of thousands of clones, approximately 84% of them present only once. The specimen was PBMCs, collected around atezolizumab (anti-PD-L1) treatment. These receptors were obtained from a man between 60 and 75 years old with urothelial cancer.

V and J are TRBV30 and TRBJ2-6; 10 bases line up with TRBD1. J lost 4 bases, V lost 8 bases, and 8 bases had no gene match. This CDR3 is 15 amino acids long. Germline CDR1 and CDR2: GTSNPN and SVGIG (reference sequence). This CDR3 is CAGGTGDPGANVLTF. Here the CDR3 DNA reads TGTGCCGGAGGGACAGGGGATCCGGGGGCCAACGTCCTGACTTTC.

CDR3: CASSSQGRVTGELFF. In nucleotides, the CDR3 is TGTGCCAGCAGTTCACAGGGGCGCGTCACCGGGGAGCTGTTTTTT. V gene TRBV28 combines with J gene TRBJ2-2; 7 nucleotides match TRBD1. The germline V gene encodes CDR1 MDHEN and CDR2 SYDVKM. The junction had 6 bases not matched to a gene; V was cut back by 4 bases and J by 4 bases. The CDR3 is 15 amino acids.

The rearrangement uses TRBV6-4 and TRBJ1-1, with 7 bases lining up with TRBD1. The germline V gene has CDR1 MRHNA and CDR2 SNTAGT. This CDR3 is built from 14 residues. The junction had 8 bases not matched to a gene; V was cut back by 6 bases and J by 4 bases. CDR3 region: CASRGTDLGTEAFF. The CDR3 DNA is TGTGCCAGCAGGGGGACAGATCTCGGCACTGAAGCTTTCTTT.

The chain employs TRBV5-8 and TRBJ1-4, with D maybe TRBD1 (6 bases). This CDR3 has 17 residues. The V gene lost 3 bases and the J gene lost 7 bases, with 22 bases spanning the gap. CDR1 is SGHTS, CDR2 YDEGEE, per germline. DNA for the CDR3: TGTGCCAGCAGCTCGTGGACAGAACCCACTGGCCTTGAAAAACTGTTTTTT. Protein sequence: CASSSWTEPTGLEKLFF.

The J gene is TRBJ1-5, the V gene TRBV7-9; the D gene is possibly TRBD1 (6 bases). Trimming shortened V by 1 base and J by 4 bases, and 11 bases separated the two germline ends. CDR3 length: 15 residues. Germline-derived CDR1 and CDR2 are SEHNR and FQNEAQ (reference sequence). CDR3 in DNA: TGTGCCAGCAGCTTAGGGGGGGGCGGGAATCAGCCCCAGCATTTT. This codes for CASSLGGGGNQPQHF.

V gene TRBV6-5 combines with J gene TRBJ2-2, with D perhaps TRBD1 (5 bases). In germline, CDR1 is MNHEY, CDR2 SVGAGI. The length of the CDR3 is 14 residues. The ends were cut back, 6 bases at V and 1 base at J, with 9 bases in the middle. The CDR3 nucleotides are TGTGCCAGCAGGATAACAGGGAACACCGGGGAGCTGTTTTTT. This codes for CASRITGNTGELFF.

The chain recombines TRBV6-4 with TRBJ1-5; D perhaps matches TRBD1 (6 bases). This CDR3 has 13 residues. The V and J ends lost 6 bases and 6 bases respectively, with 12 bases between them. The V gene's germline CDR1 is MRHNA and CDR2 SNTAGT. DNA of the CDR3: TGTGCCAGCAGCCCGACAGGTTCTCAGCCCCAGCATTTT. Its translation: CASSPTGSQPQHF.

The J gene is TRBJ1-1, the V gene TRBV6-1; D is unresolved. There are 12 residues in the CDR3. V was pared by 2 bases and J by 11 bases, with 12 bases between. Per the germline V gene, CDR1 is MNHNS and CDR2 is SASEGT. The CDR3 reads CASSEWEVGAFF. The CDR3 bases are TGTGCCAGCAGTGAATGGGAGGTCGGGGCTTTCTTT.

The chain employs TRBV11-2 and TRBJ2-1; possible D gene TRBD2, 6 bases. CDR1 is SGHAT and CDR2 is FQNNGV in the germline V gene. Trimming took 5 bases from V and 7 from J, leaving 21 bases between them. The CDR3 has 16 residues. The CDR3 sequence: CASSARTLGGWNEQFF. The CDR3, as DNA: TGTGCCAGCAGCGCAAGGACGCTCGGGGGTTGGAATGAGCAGTTCTTC.

The genes are TRBV9 and TRBJ2-5, with 9 bases matching TRBD2. The junction had 3 bases not matched to a gene; V was cut back by 0 bases and J by 3 bases. CDR1 is SGDLS, CDR2 YYNGEE, per germline. The CDR3 is 15 amino acids. CDR3 DNA: TGTGCCAGCAGCGTAGTGGCTAGCGGGGAAGAGACCCAGTACTTC. This gives the protein CASSVVASGEETQYF. Filled out from reference TRBV9 and TRBJ2-5, the complete variable domain reads DSGVTQTPKHLITATGQRVTLRCSPRSGDLSVYWYQQSLDQGLQFLIQYYNGEERAKGNILERFSAQQFPDLHSELNLSSLELGDSALYFCASSVVASGEETQYFGPGTRLLVL.

In this sample, this clone turned up once. The V and J genes are TRBV18 and TRBJ2-3, with 7 bases fitting TRBD1. The CDR3 covers 14 residues. The junction had 5 bases not matched to a gene; V was cut back by 6 bases and J by 2 bases. Per germline, CDR1 KGHSH and CDR2 LQKENI. In DNA form, the CDR3 reads TGTGCCAGCTCCGGGACAGCCTTCACAGATACGCAGTATTTT. This gives the protein CASSGTAFTDTQYF.

This clone appeared a few times. The chain uses TRBV10-1 and TRBJ1-2; 7 bases align to TRBD1. The CDR3 length is 14 residues. Unmatched junction bases numbered 3, after V lost 0 bases and J lost 5 bases. CDR1 is WNHNN and CDR2 is SYGVQD in the germline V gene (reference sequence). CDR3 in DNA: TGCGCCAGCAGTGAGTCAGGGGGCCTGTATGGCTACACCTTC. It codes for CASSESGGLYGYTF.

Only a few counts were recorded for this clone. The gene calls are TRBV19 and TRBJ1-5, with unresolved D. The CDR3 has 14 residues. Germline V CDR1 and CDR2: LNHDA, SQIVND (reference sequence). V lost 2 bases and J 3 bases, leaving 8 bases between the germline ends. The CDR3 protein is CASSIQSNNQPQHF. Here the CDR3 DNA reads TGTGCCAGTAGTATACAAAGCAACAATCAGCCCCAGCATTTT.

CDR3 nucleotides: TGCGCCAGCAGCCAAGATGGGGGGGCGTTGTACGAGCAGTACTTC. It yields the protein CASSQDGGALYEQYF. This rearrangement joins TRBV4-1 to TRBJ2-7; D may be TRBD2 (7 bases). Deletions cut 0 bases from V and 4 bases from J, with 13 bases between. Germline values: CDR1 MGHRA, CDR2 YSYEKL. The length of the CDR3 is 15 residues.

Only one count was recorded for this clone. This chain joins TRBV19 and TRBJ1-4, with a weak D call TRBD1 (5 bases). Germline V CDR1 and CDR2: LNHDA, SQIVND (reference sequence). The CDR3 covers 13 residues. V was clipped by 5 bases and J by 11 bases, with 15 bases between them. For the CDR3, the DNA is TGTGCCAGTAGTGGCACCGGCGGGGCGAAACTGTTTTTT. The encoded protein is CASSGTGGAKLFF.

The chain couples TRBV7-9 to TRBJ2-7; maybe TRBD1 (6 bases). Per the germline V gene, CDR1 is SEHNR and CDR2 is FQNEAQ (reference sequence). The ends were cut back, 5 bases at V and 1 base at J, with 15 bases in the middle. The CDR3 sequence is 15 residues long. The CDR3 DNA reads TGTGCCAGCAGCCACCTCAGGGGAAAATCCTACGAGCAGTACTTC. This codes for CASSHLRGKSYEQYF.

The genes are TRBV19 and TRBJ1-2, with D possibly TRBD1 on 5 matching bases. The CDR3 has 13 amino acids. Germline assignment: CDR1 LNHDA and CDR2 SQIVND (reference sequence). V lost 3 bases, J lost 8 bases, and 13 bases lay in between. The CDR3 region is CASSIYGGRGYTF. The CDR3 nucleotides read TGTGCCAGTAGTATCTACGGGGGAAGAGGCTACACCTTC.

This sequence joins TRBV7-3 and TRBJ2-5; perhaps TRBD2 as D (5 bases). CDR3 length: 15 amino acids. CDR1 is SGHTA and CDR2 is FQGTGA in the germline V gene. The V gene lost 2 bases and the J gene lost 5 bases, with 15 bases spanning the gap. CDR3 sequence reads: CASSLSSLESETQYF. CDR3 coding DNA: TGTGCCAGCAGCTTATCGTCACTAGAATCGGAGACCCAGTACTTC.

A few counts support this clone. V and J are TRBV9 and TRBJ1-1, with 10 positions matching TRBD1. This CDR3 has 14 residues. Trimming cost V 3 bases and J 4 bases; bases outside gene matches: 3. CDR1 SGDLS and CDR2 YYNGEE come from the germline V gene. The CDR3: CASSGGQGSTEAFF. CDR3 sequence (DNA): TGTGCCAGCAGCGGGGGACAGGGGAGCACTGAAGCTTTCTTT.

This chain links TRBV10-3 with TRBJ1-5; no firm D call. Trimming took 2 bases from V and 3 from J, leaving 11 bases between them. Per germline, CDR1 ENHRY and CDR2 SYGVKD. The CDR3 spans 15 residues. The CDR3 bases are TGTGCCATCAGTGAGCATGAGAGTGACAATCAGCCCCAGCATTTT. Translated: CAISEHESDNQPQHF.

The V gene is TRBV5-1, the J gene TRBJ1-1; 7 nucleotides match TRBD1. The CDR3 has 17 residues. Trimming removed 4 bases from V and 2 bases from J; junction bases left unmatched: 14. Germline V gene sequence: CDR1 SGHRS, CDR2 YFSETQ. The CDR3 loop reads CASSPRQGSVTNTEAFF. CDR3 in DNA: TGCGCCAGCAGCCCTAGACAGGGATCGGTGACAAACACTGAAGCTTTCTTT.

The chain joins TRBV19 to TRBJ1-2; D not resolved. Trimming took 3 bases from V and 4 from J, leaving 9 bases between them. CDR1 and CDR2 from the germline V gene are LNHDA and SQIVND (reference sequence). The CDR3 consists of 13 residues. The CDR3 reads CASSMGQVYGYTF. Written as DNA, the CDR3 is TGTGCCAGTAGTATGGGCCAGGTCTATGGCTACACCTTC.

V is TRBV15 and J is TRBJ1-2; a possible D gene is TRBD1 (6 bases). The CDR3 sequence is 17 residues long. The germline gives CDR1 LNHNV, CDR2 YYDKDF (reference sequence). Trimming left V 3 bases short and J 0 bases short, with 17 bases between. The chain's CDR3 is CATSSPLAGAANYGYTF. CDR3 in DNA: TGTGCCACCAGCAGTCCGCTGGCGGGGGCTGCTAACTATGGCTACACCTTC.

The chain links TRBV19 to TRBJ2-4; D is uncertain. V was clipped by 1 base and J by 8 bases, with 6 bases between them. There are 12 residues in the CDR3. Germline V gives CDR1 LNHDA, CDR2 SQIVND (reference sequence). The CDR3 loop is CASSIAGHIQYF. The CDR3 DNA sequence: TGTGCCAGTAGTATAGCTGGGCACATTCAGTACTTC.

The rearrangement uses TRBV5-1 and TRBJ2-3, with 11 bases that match TRBD2. V was clipped by 3 bases and J by 3 bases; unmatched bases: 6. This CDR3 spans 16 amino acids. The germline gives CDR1 SGHRS, CDR2 YFSETQ. This CDR3 reads CASSSLAGGATDTQYF. CDR3 DNA sequence: TGCGCCAGCAGCTCGCTAGCGGGGGGAGCGACAGATACGCAGTATTTT. Drawing the rest from reference TRBV5-1 and TRBJ2-3, the complete variable domain is KAGVTQTPRYLIKTRGQQVTLSCSPISGHRSVSWYQQTPGQGLQFLFEYFSETQRNKGNFPGRFSGRQFSNSRSEMNVSTLELGDSALYLCASSSLAGGATDTQYFGPGTRLTVL.

The chain couples TRBV7-2 to TRBJ2-3; 8 bases line up with TRBD1. The CDR3 extends over 16 amino acids. Germline V gene sequence: CDR1 SGHTA, CDR2 FQGNSA. The J segment lost 3 bases and the V segment lost 4 bases, leaving 9 bases of the junction unmatched. CDR3 region: CASSSFPRGRTDTQYF. The CDR3 DNA follows: TGTGCCAGCAGCTCCTTCCCCAGGGGGCGAACAGATACGCAGTATTTT.